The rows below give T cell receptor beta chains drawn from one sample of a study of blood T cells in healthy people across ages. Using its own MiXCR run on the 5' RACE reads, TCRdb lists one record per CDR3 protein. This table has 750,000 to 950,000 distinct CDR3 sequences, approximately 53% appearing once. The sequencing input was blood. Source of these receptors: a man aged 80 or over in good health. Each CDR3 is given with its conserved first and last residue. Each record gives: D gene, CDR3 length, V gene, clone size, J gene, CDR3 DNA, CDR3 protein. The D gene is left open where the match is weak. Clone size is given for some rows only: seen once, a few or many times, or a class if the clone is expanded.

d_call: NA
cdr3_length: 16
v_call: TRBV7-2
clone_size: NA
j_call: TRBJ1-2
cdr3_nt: TGTGCCAGCAGCGGGGGCAGGGAATCTTTGGCCTATGGCTACACCTTC
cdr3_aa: CASSGGRESLAYGYTF

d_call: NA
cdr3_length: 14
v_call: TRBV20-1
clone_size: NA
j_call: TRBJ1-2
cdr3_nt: TGCAGTGCTAGTGGGGGCGGCCGTCGTATGGGCTACACCTTC
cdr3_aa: CSASGGGRRMGYTF

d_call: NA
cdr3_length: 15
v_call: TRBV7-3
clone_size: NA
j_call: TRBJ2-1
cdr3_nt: TGTGCCAGCAGCTTAGAAGGGACTCTTGGCAATGAGCAGTTCTTC
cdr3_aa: CASSLEGTLGNEQFF

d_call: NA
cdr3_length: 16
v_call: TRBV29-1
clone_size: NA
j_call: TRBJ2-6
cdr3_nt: TGCAGCCCCCCCCTGTGTGCGCCTGGCGGGGCCAACGTCCTGACTTTC
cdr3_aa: CSPPLCAPGGANVLTF

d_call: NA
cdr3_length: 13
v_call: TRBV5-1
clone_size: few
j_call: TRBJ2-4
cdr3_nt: TGCGCCAGCAGCTTGAGCACCCTCAATGAGCAGTACTTC
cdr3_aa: CASSLSTLNEQYF

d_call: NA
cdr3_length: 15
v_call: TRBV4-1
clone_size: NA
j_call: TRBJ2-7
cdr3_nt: TGCGCCAGCAGCCAAGATGCTCGCCAGGGCTACGAGCAGTACTTC
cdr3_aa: CASSQDARQGYEQYF

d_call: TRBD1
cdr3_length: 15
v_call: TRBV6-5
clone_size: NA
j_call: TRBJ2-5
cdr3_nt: TGTGCCAGCAGGCGAATCGGGACAGGAGGAGAGACCCAGTACTTC
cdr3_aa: CASRRIGTGGETQYF

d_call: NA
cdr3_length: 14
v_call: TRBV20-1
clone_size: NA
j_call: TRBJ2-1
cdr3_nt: TGCAGTGCTACCCTAGTTATAAGGCTCTATGAGCAGTTCTTC
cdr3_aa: CSATLVIRLYEQFF

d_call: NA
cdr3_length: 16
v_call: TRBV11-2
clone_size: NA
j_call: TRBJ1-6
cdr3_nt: TGTGCCAGCAGCTTAGCACCCGGCAGGTGGGGATCACCCCTCCACTTT
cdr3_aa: CASSLAPGRWGSPLHF

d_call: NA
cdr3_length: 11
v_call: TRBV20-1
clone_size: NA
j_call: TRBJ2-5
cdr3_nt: TGCAGTGCTAGCCCCTCAGAGACCCAGTACTTC
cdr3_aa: CSASPSETQYF

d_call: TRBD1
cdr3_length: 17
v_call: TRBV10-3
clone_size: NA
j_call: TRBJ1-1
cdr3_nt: TGTGCCATCAGTGACGACAGGGTGGGGCTACAGGGTACTGAAGCTTTCTTT
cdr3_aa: CAISDDRVGLQGTEAFF

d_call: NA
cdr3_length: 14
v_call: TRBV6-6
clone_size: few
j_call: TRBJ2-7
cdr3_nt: TGTGCCAGCAGTTTTGACGGTACCTCCTACGAACAGTACTTC
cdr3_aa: CASSFDGTSYEQYF

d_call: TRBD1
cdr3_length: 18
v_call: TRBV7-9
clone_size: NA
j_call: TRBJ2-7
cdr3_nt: TGTGCCAGCAGCTTAAGGGATATCCGACAGGGTAGCTCCTACGAGCAGTACTTC
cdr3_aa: CASSLRDIRQGSSYEQYF

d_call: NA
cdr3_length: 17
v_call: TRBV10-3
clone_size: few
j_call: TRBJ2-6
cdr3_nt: TGTGCCATCAGCCCCGGAGACCGTGACTCTGGGGCCAACGTCCTGACTTTC
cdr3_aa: CAISPGDRDSGANVLTF

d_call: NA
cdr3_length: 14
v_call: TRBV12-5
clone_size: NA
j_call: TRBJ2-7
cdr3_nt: TGTGCTAGTGGTCACGGCGGGGTGGCTTACGAGCAGTACTTC
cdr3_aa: CASGHGGVAYEQYF

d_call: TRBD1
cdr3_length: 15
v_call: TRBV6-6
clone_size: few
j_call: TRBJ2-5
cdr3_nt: TGTGCCAGCAGCTACGGGACAGGCCGACAAGAGACCCAGTACTTC
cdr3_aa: CASSYGTGRQETQYF

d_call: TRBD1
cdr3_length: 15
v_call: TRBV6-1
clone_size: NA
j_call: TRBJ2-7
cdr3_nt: TGTGCCAGCAGCCGGGACAGGCAAAACTCCTACGAGCAGTACTTC
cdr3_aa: CASSRDRQNSYEQYF

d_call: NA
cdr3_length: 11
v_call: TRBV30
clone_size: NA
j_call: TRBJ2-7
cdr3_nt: TGTGCCTGGAGTCGGGAGAACGAGCAGTACTTC
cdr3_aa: CAWSRENEQYF

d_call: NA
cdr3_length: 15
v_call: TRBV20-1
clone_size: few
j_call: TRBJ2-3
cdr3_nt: TGCAGTGCTAGAGATAGGGGGTTGCCCGGTGGATACGCGTATTTT
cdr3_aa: CSARDRGLPGGYAYF

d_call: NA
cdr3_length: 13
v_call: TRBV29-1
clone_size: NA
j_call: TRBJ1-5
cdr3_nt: TGCAGCGTTGAGGGGACCCCGGGACAGCCCCAGCATTTT
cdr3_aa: CSVEGTPGQPQHF

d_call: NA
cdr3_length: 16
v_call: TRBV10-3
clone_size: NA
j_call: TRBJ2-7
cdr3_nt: TGTGCCATCAGTGATCGGTCTGCGCGGGGTTCCTACGAGCAGTACTTC
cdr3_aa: CAISDRSARGSYEQYF

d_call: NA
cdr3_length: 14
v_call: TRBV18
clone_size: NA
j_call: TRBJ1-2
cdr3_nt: TGTGCCAGCTCACTCAGAGGGGAAGGTAACGGCTACACCTTC
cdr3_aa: CASSLRGEGNGYTF

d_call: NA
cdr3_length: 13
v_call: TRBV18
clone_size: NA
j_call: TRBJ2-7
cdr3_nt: TGTGCCAGCTCGAAAGGGGGACCCTACGAGCAGTACTTC
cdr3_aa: CASSKGGPYEQYF

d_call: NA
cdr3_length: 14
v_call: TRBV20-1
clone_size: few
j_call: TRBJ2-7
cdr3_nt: TGCAGTGCTAGAGACCCGACGGTACCCTACGAGCAGTACTTC
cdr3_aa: CSARDPTVPYEQYF

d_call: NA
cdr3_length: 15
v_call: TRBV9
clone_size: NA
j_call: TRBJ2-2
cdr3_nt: TGTGCCAGCAGCGTAGAACCCTCGAACACCGGGGAGCTGTTTTTT
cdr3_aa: CASSVEPSNTGELFF

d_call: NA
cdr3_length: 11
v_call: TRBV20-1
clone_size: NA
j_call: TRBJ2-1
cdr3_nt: TGCAGTGCAGAGGGGTGGAATGAGCAGTTCTTC
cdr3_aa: CSAEGWNEQFF